This T cell receptor (beta chain) was sequenced in a study of early T cells in non-severe SARS-CoV-2 infection (dated by TCRdb to 2020 to 2023). General notes on the study: Bulk RNA from unsorted whole blood was used for TCR sequencing, so alpha and beta chains could not be paired. Overall study results and their limits: VDJdb matching was skewed toward anti-spike CD8 responses, so virus-specific expansions were likely underestimated and private and CD4 specificities were missed.

Library preparation used 5' RACE. The sequencing machine was a NextSeq 500. To correct for sequencing error and PCR bias, the TCR library protocol tagged individual cDNA molecules with unique molecular identifiers. Sequencing covered both TCR alpha and beta chains, and within each sample the abundances of alpha and beta sequences were tightly co-correlated. Regarding the original processing steps: V gene, J gene and CDR3 annotation of TCR sequences was performed with Decombinator V4. TCRs were defined as expanded if a significant change between any two time points was detected under a Poisson model with p below 0.0001. TCR abundances were normalised to the total number of TCRs sequenced per sample and were expressed as counts per million. VDJdb, accessed 1 November 2021, was searched for CMV, EBV and SARS-CoV-2 annotated TCRs, with TCRs annotated for multiple antigens excluded. Through fastp at Q25 and MiXCR, TCRdb rebuilt clones from the public reads, retaining in-frame beta chains. Rows merge per CDR3 protein into single entries with the most common DNA and genes. The V and J calls reflect TCRdb's pipeline rather than the authors' work. The sample yields some 80,000 distinct CDR3 sequences; 12% were counted once. The ten top clones hold roughly 3.1% of the sample.

This clonotype occurred a few times. Its target antigen remains unknown. No base quality values were provided; no much bigger clone lies one nucleotide off. Set within a cohort of healthcare workers in London, UK, this nested case-control study involved weekly PCR testing of nasopharyngeal swabs along with blood sampling. Between 23 and 31 March 2020, the week of the UK lockdown, healthcare workers were enrolled and then followed up weekly for as long as 16 weeks. Sequenced material: whole blood. This receptor was obtained from an adult who was a healthcare worker with PCR-confirmed SARS-CoV-2 infection or an uninfected control (not recorded which).

The CDR3 protein is CASSEVWKTGNTIYF. The bases read TGTGCCAGCAGTGAAGTATGGAAGACTGGAAACACCATATATTTT. The chain joins TRBV6-1 to TRBJ1-3; no D gene can be assigned with confidence. Including the terminal cysteine and phenylalanine, the CDR3 comprises 15 residues. Solely the CDR3 DNA is kept, with 45 bases framed from the first base. For CDR1 and CDR2, the germline V gene lists MNHNS and SASEGT. V loses 1 base of germline sequence and J loses 2 bases, and the interval between the two ends is 9 bases.